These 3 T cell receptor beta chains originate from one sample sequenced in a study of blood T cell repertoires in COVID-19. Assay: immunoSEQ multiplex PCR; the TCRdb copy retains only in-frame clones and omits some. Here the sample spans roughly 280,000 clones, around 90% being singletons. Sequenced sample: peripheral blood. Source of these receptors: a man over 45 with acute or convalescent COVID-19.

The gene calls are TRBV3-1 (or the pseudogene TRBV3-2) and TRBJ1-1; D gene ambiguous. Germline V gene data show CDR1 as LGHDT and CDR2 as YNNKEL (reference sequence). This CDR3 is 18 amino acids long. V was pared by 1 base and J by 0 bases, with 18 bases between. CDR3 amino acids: CASSQVRGGRHMNTEAFF. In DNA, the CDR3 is TGTGCCAGCAGCCAAGTTCGGGGAGGTCGGCACATGAACACTGAAGCTTTCTTT.

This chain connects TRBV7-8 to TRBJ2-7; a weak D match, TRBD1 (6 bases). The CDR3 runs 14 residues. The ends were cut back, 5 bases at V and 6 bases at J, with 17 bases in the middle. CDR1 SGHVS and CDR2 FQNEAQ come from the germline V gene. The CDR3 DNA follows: TGTGCCAGCAGCGCTGTACAGGGTACGGCCGAGCAGTACTTC. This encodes CASSAVQGTAEQYF. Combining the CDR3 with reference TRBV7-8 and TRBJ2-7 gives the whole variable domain GAGVSQSPRYKVAKRGQDVALRCDPISGHVSLFWYQQALGQGPEFLTYFQNEAQLDKSGLPSDRFFAERPEGSVSTLKIQRTQQEDSAVYLCASSAVQGTAEQYFGPGTRLTVT.

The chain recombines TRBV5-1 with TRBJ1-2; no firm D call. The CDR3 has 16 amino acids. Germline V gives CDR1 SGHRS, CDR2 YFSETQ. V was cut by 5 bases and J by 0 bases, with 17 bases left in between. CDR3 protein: CASSEATYTTNYGYTF. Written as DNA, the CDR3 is TGCGCCAGCAGTGAGGCCACCTACACAACTAACTATGGCTACACCTTC. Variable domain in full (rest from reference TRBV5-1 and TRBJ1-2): KAGVTQTPRYLIKTRGQQVTLSCSPISGHRSVSWYQQTPGQGLQFLFEYFSETQRNKGNFPGRFSGRQFSNSRSEMNVSTLELGDSALYLCASSEATYTTNYGYTFGSGTRLTVV.